Listed below are T cell receptor beta chains from one sample, sequenced in a study of regulatory T cells in long-lasting Graves disease. TCRdb analysed the multiplex PCR reads with MiXCR anew, one entry per CDR3 protein. The table shows some 460,000 distinct CDR3 sequences, with roughly 16% occurring only once. This sample also belongs to another study, concerning T cells in Graves' hyperthyroidism and ophthalmopathy.

Specimen: peripheral blood mononuclear cells (PBMCs), collected at new diagnosis, from a patient treated with antithyroid drugs. The origin of the receptors is a man aged 35 to 55 with Graves disease. Each CDR3 is given with its conserved first and last residue. A D gene is named only where the DNA matches it firmly. The size field is filled for only some rows; it gives once, few, many or a size class.

V	J	size	D	CDR3	DNA
TRBV5-1	TRBJ2-1	few	NA	CASSLTAGKSSYNEQFF	TGCGCCAGCAGCTTGACTGCGGGTAAGAGCTCCTACAATGAGCAGTTCTTC
TRBV6-4	TRBJ2-6	once	NA	CASIGTSGANVLTF	TGTGCCAGCATTGGTACCTCTGGGGCCAACGTCCTGACTTTC
TRBV20-1	TRBJ1-1	few	NA	CSASDRRTEAFF	TGCAGTGCCTCGGACAGAAGGACTGAAGCTTTCTTT
TRBV29-1	TRBJ2-1	many	NA	CSVEDKGRAGPLMEQFF	TGCAGCGTTGAAGATAAGGGTCGGGCAGGCCCGCTGATGGAGCAGTTCTTC
TRBV11-2	TRBJ2-7	many	TRBD2	CASSPREGSTLNYEQYF	TGTGCCAGCAGCCCCCGGGAGGGTAGCACCCTTAACTACGAGCAGTACTTC
TRBV11-2	TRBJ2-3	NA	NA	CASSWADRSSTDTQYF	TGTGCCAGCAGCTGGGCGGACAGATCTAGCACAGATACGCAGTATTTT
TRBV6-2/TRBV6-3	TRBJ2-1	once	TRBD2	CASTPGTSGRIEQFF	TGTGCCAGCACTCCAGGGACTAGCGGGAGAATTGAGCAGTTCTTC
TRBV5-4	TRBJ2-3	many	NA	CASSSWSESTDTQYF	TGTGCCAGCAGCTCCTGGAGCGAGAGCACAGATACGCAGTATTTT
TRBV20-1	TRBJ2-2	NA	NA	CSARPDINTGELFF	TGCAGTGCTAGACCCGACATTAACACCGGGGAGCTGTTTTTT
TRBV29-1	TRBJ2-1	NA	TRBD2	CSVAPGGEGEQFF	TGCAGCGTTGCTCCGGGGGGGGAGGGTGAGCAGTTCTTC
TRBV28	TRBJ2-3	many	TRBD2	CASSFGAGDVTDTQYF	TGTGCCAGCAGTTTCGGCGCGGGAGATGTCACAGATACGCAGTATTTT
TRBV11-2	TRBJ2-3	many	NA	CASSRPGGADTQYF	TGTGCCAGCAGCAGACCGGGGGGCGCAGATACGCAGTATTTT
TRBV19	TRBJ1-2	NA	NA	CASGGAGYYGYTF	TGTGCCAGTGGAGGGGCAGGATACTATGGCTACACCTTC
TRBV3-1	TRBJ2-2	many	NA	CASSQATELNTGELFF	TGTGCCAGCAGCCAAGCAACGGAGCTGAACACCGGGGAGCTGTTTTTT
TRBV11-2	TRBJ2-3	many	NA	CASSSVRTDTQYF	TGTGCCAGCAGCTCGGTCCGCACAGATACGCAGTATTTT
TRBV5-1	TRBJ2-3	NA	TRBD2	CASGLASGRARDTRYF	TGCGCCAGCGGCTTGGCTAGCGGGAGGGCCAGGGATACGCGGTATTTT
TRBV12-3/TRBV12-4	TRBJ2-7	many	TRBD1	CASKPRDRDFEQYF	TGTGCCAGCAAGCCTCGGGACAGGGATTTCGAGCAGTACTTC
TRBV19	TRBJ2-7	NA	NA	CASSIQKSGRSSYEQYF	TGTGCCAGTAGTATCCAAAAATCGGGAAGGAGCTCCTACGAGCAGTACTTC
TRBV7-9	TRBJ1-3	NA	NA	CASSLAGAGNTIYF	TGTGCCAGCAGCTTAGCAGGGGCTGGAAACACCATATATTTT
TRBV20-1	TRBJ1-2	many	TRBD1	CSARSGQGGSGYTF	TGCAGTGCTAGATCAGGACAGGGGGGGAGCGGCTACACCTTC
TRBV2	TRBJ2-6	many	NA	CASSERAGANVLTF	TGTGCCAGCAGTGAAAGGGCTGGGGCCAACGTCCTGACTTTC
TRBV5-4	TRBJ2-5	few	NA	CASSGAGGGETQYF	TGTGCCAGCAGCGGAGCGGGTGGAGGGGAGACCCAGTACTTC
TRBV5-6	TRBJ2-5	many	TRBD2	CASSPRTSGRQETQYF	TGTGCCAGCAGCCCCAGGACTAGCGGGAGACAAGAGACCCAGTACTTC